This note documents a single T cell receptor (beta chain) sequence. From germline, CDR1 is MNHEY and CDR2 SMNVEV (reference sequence). V was clipped by 2 bases and J by 8 bases; unmatched bases: 3. The length of the CDR3 is 13 residues. In the original analysis: Cell counts per sample came from amplifying reference gene primers. Produced via immunoSEQ multiplex PCR; TCRdb's table is partial and in-frame only. V, J and clone size were drawn from that table, and D and trimming were deduced from the DNA. Seen here are tens of thousands of clones, less than 90% observed once, and the top ten hold about 7.2%. This record comes from a study of blood T cell repertoires in COVID-19. About the study: Donors in the United States, Italy and Spain gave samples during acute or convalescent COVID-19. PBMCs, B-cell-depleted T cells, or T cells provided the cDNA or gDNA that made up the material.

This TCR came from a man between 60 and 75 years old with active COVID-19. The chain links TRBV27 to TRBJ1-2; 9 bases fit TRBD1. The sample comprised peripheral blood. For the CDR3, the DNA is TGTGCCAGCAGTTTAACAGGGGGCGAAGGCTACACCTTC. Its translation: CASSLTGGEGYTF.